This T cell receptor beta chain was captured in a study of T cells in Graves' hyperthyroidism and ophthalmopathy (dated by TCRdb to the late 2010s). Background for the entire study: Peripheral blood samples were taken at the time of initial diagnosis, prior to any treatment. To identify TCR V-J signatures that set the groups apart, the researchers used a discovery cohort of 100 patients, made up of some 41 with Graves' ophthalmopathy and about 60 with stable Graves' hyperthyroidism. Prospective prediction of ophthalmopathy was tested in an independent validation cohort of fewer than 20 hyperthyroidism patients and 15 to 17 patients who later progressed to ophthalmopathy. The 100 discovery patients were randomly divided into training and test sets at a 7:3 ratio. Thyroid tissue and blood T-cell repertoires from about 6 Graves' hyperthyroidism patients were also compared in the study. Following sampling, methimazole starting at 30 mg daily was given to hyperthyroidism patients, and high-dose intravenous methylprednisolone was given to ophthalmopathy patients. The paper describes TCR Vbeta CDR3 sequencing of 140 or so peripheral blood samples, made up of some 40 ophthalmopathy patients, some 80 hyperthyroidism patients and roughly 17 progressor patients.

On the study overall, not on this receptor specifically: Blood samples also contained most of the expanded thyroid clonotypes (frequency above 0.001), which suggests that blood repertoires may reflect thyroid immune responses. In validation, progression to ophthalmopathy was predicted by the model with almost 71% sensitivity and around 75% specificity, a median of 6.5 months before onset. Sample size was not statistically predetermined, and blinding of investigators to group allocation was not performed. A 13 V-J signature model separated ophthalmopathy from stable hyperthyroidism, with over 85% sensitivity and roughly 82% specificity in cross-validation and 80%/75% in testing.

The TCR beta CDR3 regions were amplified from the RNA transcripts. For the first round of RT-PCR on the TCR CDR3, the HTBI primer set was used together with the Qiagen OneStep RT-PCR kit. Libraries were constructed in a second round of multiplex PCR, after which size selection and purification were performed. The libraries were sequenced on an Illumina HiSeq2000 using paired-end 100 bp reads. Turning to the authors' computational methods: Raw data were processed with SOAPnuke, discarding reads with adapters, uncalled bases, mean Phred below 15, or no exact constant-primer or identifier match. High-quality paired reads were merged with COPE v1.2.5, and unique nucleotide sequences were defined as clonotypes. MiTCR v1.1 was used to align the clonotypes against IMGT TRBV, TRBD and TRBJ reference segments. The analysis included only V-J combinations with a frequency above 0.0001, which together covered roughly 99% of the repertoires. A TCS score was defined as the ratio of F50 (clonal expansion) to E x V (chaos), with BLOSUM62-based TCRdist applied between CDR3 peptides within each V-J. Welch's t-statistics and random forest reduced around 510 V-J features to 10 to 15, which were used in a naive Bayes classifier (R e1071). TCRdb reworked the public reads: Q25 trimming with fastp, MiXCR clone assembly, productive beta chains retained. Every entry covers one CDR3 protein and lists the most common genes and DNA from its rows. The V and J calls here are based on TCRdb, not the publication. The sample has around 480,000 distinct CDR3 sequences on record, roughly 14% of them singletons. Less than 20% of the sample is taken by the ten largest.

Stable Graves' hyperthyroidism was defined as the absence of progression to ophthalmopathy over 18 months of follow-up. Hyperthyroidism patients were newly diagnosed, with disease duration under 2 months, and aged 18 to 65 years. Exclusion was applied to patients with uncontrolled infections, other autoimmune diseases, pregnancy or lactation. Diagnoses relied on clinical symptoms, serum thyroxine and TRAb, thyroid ultrasound and orbital computed tomography. PBMCs were separated from roughly 10 ml of fresh peripheral blood using Ficoll-Paque density gradient centrifugation. Total RNA was extracted using Trizol reagent, and RNA quality was assessed on an Agilent 2100 Bioanalyzer. This clonotype showed up many times. This clone's antigen is unknown. Per-nucleotide qualities are absent, and no much larger clonotype sits a single base away. The CDR3 runs 15 amino acids, cysteine and phenylalanine included. Left in the record is the CDR3 DNA by itself, 45 bases read in frame from the first base. The germline V gene encodes CDR1 GTSNPN and CDR2 SVGIG (reference sequence). Trimming takes 2 bases from V and 0 bases from J, and the germline ends sit 11 bases apart.

Sequenced sample: blood. The sequence derives from a woman aged 18-29 years with Graves' hyperthyroidism. This chain joins TRBV30 to TRBJ2-4, with a tentative D gene TRBD2 over 6 matching bases. The nucleotides are TGTGCCTGGAGTTTTTCCGGGGGAGCCAAAAACATTCAGTACTTC. Translated, it gives CAWSFSGGAKNIQYF.